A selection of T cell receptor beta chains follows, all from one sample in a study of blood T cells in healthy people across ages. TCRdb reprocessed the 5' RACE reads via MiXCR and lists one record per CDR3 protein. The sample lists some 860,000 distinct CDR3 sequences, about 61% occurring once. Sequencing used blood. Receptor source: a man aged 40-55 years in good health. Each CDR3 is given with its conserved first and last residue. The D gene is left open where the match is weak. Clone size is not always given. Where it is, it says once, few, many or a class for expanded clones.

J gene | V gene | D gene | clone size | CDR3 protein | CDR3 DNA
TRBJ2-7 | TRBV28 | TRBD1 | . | CASSSRDRGIYEQYF | TGTGCCAGCAGTTCCCGGGACAGGGGGATCTACGAGCAGTACTTC
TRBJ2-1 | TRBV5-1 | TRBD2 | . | CASSLVAGEGSEQFF | TGCGCCAGCAGCTTGGTAGCGGGAGAGGGTTCGGAGCAGTTCTTC
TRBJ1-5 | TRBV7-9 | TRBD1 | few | CASSLGTGDPYSNQPQHF | TGTGCCAGCAGCTTAGGGACAGGGGACCCTTATAGCAATCAGCCCCAGCATTTT
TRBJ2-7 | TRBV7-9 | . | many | CASSRGGGIPPKSWEQYF | TGTGCCAGCAGCCGAGGGGGGGGGATACCCCCTAAGAGTTGGGAGCAGTACTTC
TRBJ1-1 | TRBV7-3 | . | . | CASSFYGYDEAFF | TGTGCCAGCAGCTTTTACGGGTACGATGAAGCTTTCTTT
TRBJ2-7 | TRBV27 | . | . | CASSFASSYEQYF | TGTGCCAGCAGTTTCGCCAGTTCCTACGAGCAGTACTTC
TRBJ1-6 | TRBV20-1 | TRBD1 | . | CSARSAGGYSSPLHF | TGCAGTGCTAGATCGGCAGGGGGCTATTCTTCACCCCTCCACTTT
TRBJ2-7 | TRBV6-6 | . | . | CASSYSTGDYEQYF | TGTGCCAGCAGTTACTCGACGGGGGACTACGAGCAGTACTTC
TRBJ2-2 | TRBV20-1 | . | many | CSAHYGGTRVNGELFF | TGCAGTGCTCATTACGGGGGAACTAGGGTTAACGGGGAGCTGTTTTTT
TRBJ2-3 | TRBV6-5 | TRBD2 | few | CASSYSLSPLAGEASTDTQYF | TGTGCCAGCAGTTATAGTCTTTCGCCCTTGGCGGGAGAGGCTAGCACAGATACGCAGTATTTT
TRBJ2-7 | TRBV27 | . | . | CASSGPGLLGEQYF | TGTGCCAGCAGCGGCCCAGGACTGTTAGGGGAGCAGTACTTC
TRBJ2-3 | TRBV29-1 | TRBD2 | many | CSQSGSSTDTQYF | TGCAGCCAGAGCGGGAGTAGCACAGATACGCAGTATTTT
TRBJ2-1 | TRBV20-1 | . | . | CSARDFRGSLEKNEQFF | TGCAGTGCTAGAGATTTTCGGGGGAGCCTAGAAAAGAATGAGCAGTTCTTC
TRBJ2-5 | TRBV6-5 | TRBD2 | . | CASSYPGLAGVVHIRDEQYF | TGTGCCAGCAGTTACCCGGGACTAGCGGGGGTTGTGCATATAAGGGATGAGCAGTACTTC
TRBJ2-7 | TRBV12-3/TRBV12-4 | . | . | CASSPTGTHYEQYF | TGTGCCAGCAGTCCTACCGGGACACACTACGAGCAGTACTTC
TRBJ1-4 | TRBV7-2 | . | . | CASSPSFNEKLFF | TGTGCCAGCAGCCCCAGCTTTAATGAAAAACTGTTTTTT
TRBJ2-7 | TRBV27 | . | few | CASSSGAEYEQYF | TGTGCCAGCAGTTCTGGTGCAGAGTACGAGCAGTACTTC